The rows below give T cell receptor beta chains drawn from one sample of a study of CD8 T cells in Susac syndrome. TCRdb fed the immunoSEQ multiplex PCR reads into MiXCR, producing one record per CDR3 protein. The table includes fewer than 60,000 distinct CDR3 sequences, 95% detected once. The sample taken for sequencing was CD8+ T cells from PBMCs. Source of these receptors: a human donor with Susac syndrome. The CDR3 runs from the conserved cysteine through the conserved F or W. The D gene is left open where the match is weak. The size entry is marked missing in some rows and otherwise reads once, few, many or a size class.

D gene,V gene,clone size,J gene,CDR3 DNA,CDR3 protein
TRBD2,TRBV28,.,TRBJ2-3,TGTGCCAGCAGTTTGAACGCAGGGACTAGCGGGGGGAAATTAGATACGCAGTATTTT,CASSLNAGTSGGKLDTQYF
.,TRBV11-2,once,TRBJ2-7,TGTGCCAGCAACGGGCAGACCTACGAGCAGTACTTC,CASNGQTYEQYF
TRBD1,TRBV18,.,TRBJ2-5,TGTGCCAGCTCACCAGGGGACAGGGGGCGATGGCAAGAGACCCAGTACTTC,CASSPGDRGRWQETQYF
.,TRBV12-3/TRBV12-4,.,TRBJ2-7,TGTGCCAGCAGTTTGGACCCCTGGACCTACGAGCAGTACTTC,CASSLDPWTYEQYF
.,TRBV9,.,TRBJ1-5,TGTGCCAGCAGCAACGAGGGTTCGAGCAATCAGCCCCAGCATTTT,CASSNEGSSNQPQHF
.,TRBV9,.,TRBJ1-4,TGTGCCAGCAGCGTCAAGGGGCAGAAGGTTGAAAAACTGTTTTTT,CASSVKGQKVEKLFF
.,TRBV6-5,.,TRBJ2-7,TGTGCCAGCAGTTACGCAGGGGACTCCTACGAGCAGTACTTC,CASSYAGDSYEQYF
.,TRBV12-3/TRBV12-4,.,TRBJ2-1,TGTGCCAGCAGTTTGTTGGGAGGATACAATGAGCAGTTCTTC,CASSLLGGYNEQFF
.,TRBV2,.,TRBJ2-5,TGTGCCAGCCCGACGGGAGAGGGGACACAAGAGACCCAGTACTTC,CASPTGEGTQETQYF
TRBD1,TRBV5-1,.,TRBJ1-4,TGCGCCAGCAGCACAACCGGACAGGCAACTAATGAAAAACTGTTTTTT,CASSTTGQATNEKLFF